Listed here are 21 T cell receptor beta chains from one sample, sequenced in a study of T cell repertoires in cytomegalovirus infection. A single record per CDR3 protein comes from TCRdb applying MiXCR to the reads. The sample lists 600,000 to 800,000 distinct CDR3 sequences, approximately 24% occurring once. Sequenced: CD8+ T cells from PBMCs. These receptors came from a human donor in good health (CMV status not recorded). Some clones in this sample may be carry-over from other donors' samples.

This clonotype was counted between two and nine times. J is TRBJ2-7 and V is TRBV7-9, with a tentative D call TRBD2 (6 bases). CDR1 and CDR2 (germline): SEHNR, FQNEAQ (reference sequence). The V gene lost 6 bases and the J gene lost 7 bases, with 13 bases spanning the gap. The CDR3 is made up of 12 amino acids. The CDR3 here is CASRPGRGEQYF. The CDR3 region has the DNA TGTGCCAGCAGACCAGGCCGGGGGGAGCAGTACTTC.

The chain has TRBV29-1 and TRBJ2-7; 7 bases line up with TRBD1. The CDR3 runs 11 residues. The V and J ends lost 5 bases and 6 bases, in that order; junction bases with no gene match: 4. The germline V gene has CDR1 SQVTM and CDR2 ANQGSEA. The CDR3 loop is CSVPQGSEQYF. The CDR3 bases are TGCAGCGTTCCACAGGGGAGCGAGCAGTACTTC.

This clonotype has just a few counts. The chain is built from TRBV6-2 or TRBV6-3 and TRBJ2-1; no firm D call. Per the germline V gene, CDR1 is MNHEY and CDR2 is SVGEGT. Trimming pared 3 bases from V and 5 bases from J, leaving 14 bases between. The CDR3 has 15 amino acids. As DNA, the CDR3 is TGTGCCAGCAGTTATTATCTGGGGATCGACAATGAGCAGTTCTTC. Protein sequence: CASSYYLGIDNEQFF.

J is TRBJ1-1 and V is TRBV12-3 or TRBV12-4, with D perhaps matching TRBD1 (6 bases). The CDR3 runs 15 residues. V was pared by 5 bases and J by 0 bases, with 13 bases between. In nucleotides, the CDR3 is TGTGCCAGCAGTATGTTCGGGGGCATGAACACTGAAGCTTTCTTT. This encodes CASSMFGGMNTEAFF.

There are a few counts of this clonotype. The V and J genes are TRBV7-3 and TRBJ2-3; TRBD1 is a possible D gene (6 bases). CDR1 and CDR2 (germline): SGHTA, FQGTGA. The V gene lost 0 bases and the J gene lost 3 bases, with 10 bases spanning the gap. This CDR3 region has 15 residues. This CDR3 reads CASSLTYRATDTQYF. The CDR3 DNA is TGTGCCAGCAGCTTAACGTACAGGGCTACAGATACGCAGTATTTT.

This clonotype was detected only a few times. CDR3 sequence (DNA): TGTGCCAGCAGTTTGGTGCCTAGCGGGGGCCCCGTGCAGTATTTT. Its protein is CASSLVPSGGPVQYF. The gene calls are TRBV28 and TRBJ2-3; 10 bases fit TRBD2. The V gene's germline CDR1 is MDHEN and CDR2 SYDVKM. This CDR3 is built from 15 residues. The V and J ends lost 3 bases and 11 bases, in that order; junction bases with no gene match: 11.

V is TRBV20-1 and J is TRBJ2-1; 11 bases agree with TRBD2. V shed 0 bases, J shed 0 bases, and the junction held 10 bases outside the gene matches. This CDR3 region has 19 residues. Germline CDR1 is DFQATT and CDR2 is SNEGSKA (reference sequence). The CDR3 loop reads CSARELTSGETLSYNEQFF. CDR3 in DNA: TGCAGTGCTAGAGAGTTGACTAGCGGGGAGACCCTCTCCTACAATGAGCAGTTCTTC.

Ten or more counts support this clonotype. V and J are TRBV6-1 and TRBJ2-1; unclear D gene. This CDR3 contains 13 residues. The V end was cut by 6 bases, the J end by 1 base, with 7 bases between. Germline V gene sequence: CDR1 MNHNS, CDR2 SASEGT. The CDR3 is CASRDNSYNEQFF. CDR3 nucleotide sequence: TGTGCCAGCAGAGATAATTCCTACAATGAGCAGTTCTTC.

This clonotype was picked up a small number of times. The chain joins TRBV13 to TRBJ2-1, with TRBD2 matching 15 bases. The V and J ends lost 4 bases and 2 bases, in that order; junction bases with no gene match: 9. Per the germline V gene, CDR1 is PRHDT and CDR2 is FYEKMQ (reference sequence). The CDR3 loop spans 19 amino acids. The CDR3 nucleotides read TGTGCCAGCAGCTCCCCCGGACTAGCGGGGGGGAGTGCCTACAATGAGCAGTTCTTC. Amino acids: CASSSPGLAGGSAYNEQFF. Variable domain in full (rest from reference TRBV13 and TRBJ2-1): AAGVIQSPRHLIKEKRETATLKCYPIPRHDTVYWYQQGPGQDPQFLISFYEKMQSDKGSIPDRFSAQQFSDYHSELNMSSLELGDSALYFCASSSPGLAGGSAYNEQFFGPGTRLTVL.

For the CDR3, the DNA is TGTGCCAGCAGCCCCCCGGACAGGACTCCTTGGGCCCAGTACTTC. Protein: CASSPPDRTPWAQYF. This chain uses TRBV12-3 or TRBV12-4 with TRBJ2-5, with 7 bases fitting TRBD1. Trimming took 6 bases from V and 9 from J; bases not matched to a gene: 16. CDR3 size: 15 residues.

This CDR3 is CASSQGTFLELFF. CDR3 coding DNA: TGTGCCAGCAGCCAGGGGACATTTTTAGAACTGTTTTTT. The rearrangement links TRBV6-5 to TRBJ1-4, with a weak D call TRBD1 (6 bases). The V end lost 6 bases, the J end lost 12 bases, and 17 bases lay between the germline ends. This CDR3 is built from 13 residues. Per germline, CDR1 MNHEY and CDR2 SVGAGI.

Comments on this clonotype: A much larger clone is a single base away; this may be a read error. The rearrangement uses TRBV28 and TRBJ1-5; D remains ambiguous. CDR3 length: 16 residues. V was shortened by 4 bases and J by 3 bases, with 16 bases between the two germline ends. CDR1 and CDR2 (germline): MDHEN, SYDVKM. The CDR3 here is CASSSRQGRDNQPQHF. DNA for the CDR3: TGTGCCAGCAGTTCCCGACAAGGGCGGGACAATCAGCCCCAGCATTTT. Full variable domain (outside the CDR3, taken from reference TRBV28 and TRBJ1-5): DVKVTQSSRYLVKRTGEKVFLECVQDMDHENMFWYRQDPGLGLRLIYFSYDVKMKEKGDIPEGYSVSREKKERFSLILESASTNQTSMYLCASSSRQGRDNQPQHFGDGTRLSIL.

This chain joins TRBV19 and TRBJ1-5; the D is unclear. Per the germline V gene, CDR1 is LNHDA and CDR2 is SQIVND (reference sequence). This CDR3 region has 16 residues. V gave up 3 bases and J gave up 0 bases, with 12 bases separating them. The CDR3 DNA reads as TGTGCCAGTAGTATTGGCCCAGGAGATAGCAATCAGCCCCAGCATTTT. This encodes CASSIGPGDSNQPQHF.

The chain recombines TRBV28 with TRBJ2-2; a possible D gene is TRBD1 (5 bases). Trimming took off 8 bases at V and 7 bases at J, with 14 bases between the two ends. CDR1 MDHEN and CDR2 SYDVKM come from the germline V gene. The CDR3 runs to 13 residues. The CDR3 loop is CASSQDIDGELFF. CDR3 DNA: TGTGCCAGCTCCCAGGACATCGACGGGGAGCTGTTTTTT.

The chain combines TRBV6-2 or TRBV6-3 with TRBJ2-5; 13 nucleotides line up with TRBD2. Germline CDR1 is MNHEY and CDR2 is SVGEGT. CDR3 length equals 17 residues. V trimming: 5 bases; J trimming: 2 bases; junction bases outside the gene matches: 8. This chain's CDR3 is CASSHRRTSGGQETQYF. The CDR3 region has the DNA TGTGCCAGCAGTCACCGGCGGACTAGCGGGGGACAAGAGACCCAGTACTTC.

This clonotype was counted between two and nine times. The V gene is TRBV25-1, the J gene TRBJ1-2; 8 nucleotides line up with TRBD1. This CDR3 has 12 amino acids. In germline, CDR1 is MGHDK, CDR2 SYGVNS. The V gene end was trimmed by 7 bases and the J gene end by 6 bases; junction bases not matched to a gene: 4. Here the CDR3 reads CASKGQANGYTF. The CDR3 region has the DNA TGTGCCAGCAAGGGACAGGCGAATGGCTACACCTTC.

This clonotype was counted many times. The chain employs TRBV7-2 and TRBJ2-7, with D possibly called TRBD1 or TRBD2 (5 bases each). Per the germline V gene, CDR1 is SGHTA and CDR2 is FQGNSA. The V gene lost 4 bases and the J gene lost 2 bases, with 9 bases spanning the gap. CDR3 length: 13 amino acids. The DNA of the CDR3 is TGTGCCAGCAGCTACGGGGCCGCCTACGAGCAGTACGTC. It yields the protein CASSYGAAYEQYV.

This clonotype has a count of ten or more. The chain couples TRBV7-6 to TRBJ2-1, with 7 bases lining up with TRBD1. The germline V gene has CDR1 SGHVS and CDR2 FNYEAQ. Trimming removed 4 bases from V and 7 bases from J; junction bases left unmatched: 7. The CDR3 is 14 residues long. For the CDR3, the DNA is TGTGCCAGCAGCTCACGGACAGGAAGGAATGAGCAGTTCTTC. It codes for CASSSRTGRNEQFF.

The chain links TRBV19 to TRBJ2-1, with 11 nucleotides matching TRBD2. This CDR3 region has 16 residues. Trimming took 6 bases from V and 4 from J; bases not matched to a gene: 8. Germline loops: CDR1 LNHDA, CDR2 SQIVND (reference sequence). CDR3 bases: TGTGCCAGTAGGCCCCCCTCTAGCGGGGGGTACAATGAGCAGTTCTTC. Translation: CASRPPSSGGYNEQFF.

Ten or more counts support this clonotype. The V and J genes are TRBV7-2 and TRBJ2-1; 14 bases align to TRBD2. V lost 5 bases to trimming and J lost 1 base; unmatched junction nucleotides: 4. Germline CDR1 reads SGHTA; CDR2 reads FQGNSA. The CDR3 contains 17 residues. DNA for the CDR3: TGTGCCAGCAGCCGAAGGACTAGCGGGGGGTCCTACAATGAGCAGTTCTTC. This gives the protein CASSRRTSGGSYNEQFF.

The rearrangement links TRBV5-4 to TRBJ2-5; a weak D match, TRBD2 (5 bases). The germline V and J ends were trimmed by 1 base and 5 bases, with 12 bases remaining between them. CDR3 length equals 14 residues. CDR1 is SGHNT, CDR2 YYREEE, per germline (reference sequence). CDR3 sequence: CASSLFGVVETQYF. In DNA form, the CDR3 reads TGTGCCAGCAGCTTGTTCGGGGTGGTGGAGACCCAGTACTTC.